The clone carrying this T cell receptor beta chain was counted between two and nine times. Unique molecular identifiers were incorporated when the TCRbeta library was constructed. TCRdb itself ran the PCR reads through MiXCR, one entry per CDR3 protein. The table lists a few hundred thousand distinct CDR3 sequences, 13% of them singletons. This sample is part of a study of T-cell reconstitution after alpha-beta-depleted transplantation in children. The V segment lost 0 bases and the J segment 4 bases; nucleotides outside the gene matches: 9. In germline, CDR1 is LGHNA, CDR2 YSLEER. This CDR3 has 16 amino acids.

V gene TRBV4-3 combines with J gene TRBJ2-7; TRBD1 agrees at 7 bases. Here the sequenced sample was PBMCs, mostly from graft donor cells, taken 360 days after TCRalphabeta/CD19-depleted stem cell transplant. The clonotype comes from a male patient younger than 18 who had a stem cell transplant for acute myeloid leukemia, so the T cells may come from the graft donor. The CDR3 DNA follows: TGCGCCAGCAGCCAAGAGCGTCACAGGGGTCAATACGAGCAGTACTTC. As protein: CASSQERHRGQYEQYF.